The 13 T cell receptor beta chains below come from one sample, sequenced in a study of T cell responses to AZD1222 COVID-19 vaccine. Clones were read by immunoSEQ multiplex PCR, and TCRdb kept only the in-frame ones, dropping some. The table lists 150,000 or so clones, more than 75% of them singletons, with roughly 4.5% in the top ten. The material sequenced was peripheral blood, taken on day 0 of MenACWY control vaccination. The receptors here all came from an adult in good health.

This chain joins TRBV18 and TRBJ1-1; D might be TRBD1 (5 bases). In germline, CDR1 is KGHSH, CDR2 LQKENI. CDR3 size: 15 residues. Trimming left V 6 bases short and J 0 bases short, with 14 bases between. The CDR3: CASSLTTDMNTEAFF. DNA of the CDR3: TGTGCCAGCTCCCTCACGACAGACATGAACACTGAAGCTTTCTTT. Based on the CDR3 plus reference TRBV18 and TRBJ1-1, the full variable domain is NAGVMQNPRHLVRRRGQEARLRCSPMKGHSHVYWYRQLPEEGLKFMVYLQKENIIDESGMPKERFSAEFPKEGPSILRIQQVVRGDSAAYFCASSLTTDMNTEAFFGQGTRLTVV.

The chain employs TRBV12-3 or TRBV12-4 and TRBJ1-6, with a tentative D call TRBD1 (5 bases). V lost 10 bases and J lost 7, with 11 bases in between. The CDR3 extends over 12 amino acids. CDR3 nucleotides: TGTGCCACGCGGGGGTCCAATTCACCCCTCCACTTT. Translating it yields CATRGSNSPLHF.

The chain uses TRBV24-1 and TRBJ2-6; D may match TRBD1 or TRBD2 (5 bases each). This CDR3 has 14 amino acids. Germline values: CDR1 KGHDR, CDR2 SFDVKD. V lost 5 bases and J lost 2, with 6 bases in between. The CDR3 nucleotides are TGTGCCACCAGTGGAGGGGCTGGGGCCAACGTCCTGACTTTC. This encodes CATSGGAGANVLTF.

The rearrangement links TRBV30 to TRBJ1-2; a possible D gene is TRBD1 (6 bases). The CDR3 runs 13 residues. Germline V gene lookup returns CDR1 GTSNPN and CDR2 SVGIG (reference sequence). The germline V and J ends were trimmed by 3 bases and 5 bases, with 13 bases remaining between them. CDR3 sequence: CAWRVGHRYGYTF. Written as DNA, the CDR3 is TGTGCCTGGAGGGTGGGACACCGATATGGCTACACCTTC. Variable domain in full (rest from reference TRBV30 and TRBJ1-2): SQTIHQWPATLVQPVGSPLSLECTVEGTSNPNLYWYRQAAGRGLQLLFYSVGIGQISSEVPQNLSASRPQDRQFILSSKKLLLSDSGFYLCAWRVGHRYGYTFGSGTRLTVV.

The chain is built from TRBV30 and TRBJ1-1; tentative D call: TRBD1 (5 bases). The CDR3 consists of 12 residues. Trimming removed 0 bases at V and 6 bases at J, with 8 bases between. Germline CDR1 and CDR2: GTSNPN and SVGIG (reference sequence). CDR3 in amino acids: CAWSVSGAEAFF. The CDR3 DNA reads TGTGCCTGGAGTGTATCGGGGGCTGAAGCTTTCTTT.

V is TRBV6-5 and J is TRBJ1-2; a weak D match, TRBD1 (6 bases). This CDR3 is built from 14 residues. Germline CDR1 reads MNHEY; CDR2 reads SVGAGI. Trimming cost V 6 bases and J 9 bases, with 20 bases left between them. The CDR3 nucleotides read TGTGCCAGCAGATCCGTGACAGGAAATTGGCGCTACACCTTC. It codes for CASRSVTGNWRYTF.

The count of this clone is one. The gene calls are TRBV5-6 and TRBJ1-5; D ambiguous. CDR1 SGHDT and CDR2 YYEEEE come from the germline V gene. The CDR3 covers 12 residues. The V and J ends lost 2 bases and 6 bases respectively, with 6 bases between them. CDR3 sequence reads: CASSFRGQPQHF. The CDR3 nucleotides read TGTGCCAGCAGCTTTCGTGGTCAGCCCCAGCATTTT.

This chain connects TRBV2 to TRBJ2-7, with no clear D. Between the trimmed V and J ends, which lost 7 bases and 0 bases, there was a span of 10 bases. The germline gives CDR1 SNHLY, CDR2 FYNNEI. The CDR3 sequence is 13 residues long. The CDR3 is CASNPGSSYEQYF. The CDR3 DNA follows: TGTGCCAGCAACCCTGGAAGCTCCTACGAGCAGTACTTC.

This chain joins TRBV19 and TRBJ2-7; a weak D match, TRBD1 (6 bases). The CDR3 spans 12 residues. CDR1 is LNHDA and CDR2 is SQIVND in the germline V gene (reference sequence). Trimming removed 5 bases from V and 3 bases from J, with 8 bases in between. The CDR3 coding sequence is TGTGCCAGTAGTCCACAGGGCTACGAGCAGTACTTC. This encodes CASSPQGYEQYF.

V is TRBV27 and J is TRBJ2-5; 7 bases fit TRBD2. CDR1 and CDR2 (germline): MNHEY, SMNVEV (reference sequence). J gave up 5 bases and V 6 bases, and 9 bases lay outside the gene matches. This CDR3 region has 14 residues. As DNA, the CDR3 is TGTGCCAGCAGGCGCGGGGGACTCCAGGAGACCCAGTACTTC. It yields the protein CASRRGGLQETQYF.

This chain connects TRBV7-9 to TRBJ2-3; D remains ambiguous. Trimming removed 1 base from V and 2 bases from J, with 7 bases in between. Germline V lookup: CDR1 SEHNR, CDR2 FQNEAQ (reference sequence). This CDR3 is 14 amino acids long. The CDR3 DNA sequence: TGTGCCAGCAGCTTAGATCGCCACACAGATACGCAGTATTTT. Translation: CASSLDRHTDTQYF.

The chain uses TRBV19 and TRBJ1-1, with 7 bases identical to TRBD1. V was pared by 3 bases and J by 1 base, with 8 bases of the junction left unmatched. CDR3 length: 16 residues. Looked up from germline, CDR1 is LNHDA and CDR2 is SQIVND (reference sequence). CDR3 sequence (DNA): TGTGCCAGTAGTATTCCGGGACAGTACAAGAACACTGAAGCTTTCTTT. As protein: CASSIPGQYKNTEAFF.

The V gene is TRBV5-1, the J gene TRBJ1-4, with TRBD1 matching over 8 bases. This CDR3 is 13 amino acids long. Germline V CDR1 and CDR2: SGHRS, YFSETQ. Trimming at V came to 7 bases and at J to 8 bases, leaving 7 bases not matched to a gene. The CDR3 coding sequence is TGCGCCAGCGGAGCAGGGGGCCGGGAAAAACTGTTTTTT. Translation gives CASGAGGREKLFF.